This T cell receptor beta chain was captured by sequencing in a study of CD8+ T cells in alopecia areata. Findings and limits, study-wide: Scalp and blood retained many expanded lesional clones during tofacitinib.

V was shortened by 0 bases and J by 4 bases, with 16 bases between the two germline ends. Germline values: CDR1 SGHAT, CDR2 FQNNGV. The CDR3 has 17 amino acids. Following RNA extraction, reverse transcription yielded cDNA that acted as the sequencing template. Sequenced by immunoSEQ multiplex PCR; TCRdb stores in-frame clones only, minus some. The sample has around 200,000 clones, about 60% seen once. Treatment described: oral pan-JAK inhibitor, 5-10 mg twice daily. PBMCs provided sorted CD4+ and CD8+ T cells. Notes on this clone: No antigen is known for it.

The rearrangement uses TRBV11-2 and TRBJ2-1; D not certain. Source: CD8+ T cells sorted from blood, taken at week 24, from a patient treated with tofacitinib. This clonotype was sampled from a human donor with alopecia areata. This CDR3 reads CASSLDGWTRDYNEQFF. CDR3 sequence (DNA): TGTGCCAGCAGCTTAGATGGGTGGACCAGAGATTACAATGAGCAGTTCTTC. The entire variable domain, with the rest obtained from reference TRBV11-2 and TRBJ2-1, is as follows: EAGVAQSPRYKIIEKRQSVAFWCNPISGHATLYWYQQILGQGPKLLIQFQNNGVVDDSQLPKDRFSAERLKGVDSTLKIQPAKLEDSAVYLCASSLDGWTRDYNEQFFGPGTRLTVL.